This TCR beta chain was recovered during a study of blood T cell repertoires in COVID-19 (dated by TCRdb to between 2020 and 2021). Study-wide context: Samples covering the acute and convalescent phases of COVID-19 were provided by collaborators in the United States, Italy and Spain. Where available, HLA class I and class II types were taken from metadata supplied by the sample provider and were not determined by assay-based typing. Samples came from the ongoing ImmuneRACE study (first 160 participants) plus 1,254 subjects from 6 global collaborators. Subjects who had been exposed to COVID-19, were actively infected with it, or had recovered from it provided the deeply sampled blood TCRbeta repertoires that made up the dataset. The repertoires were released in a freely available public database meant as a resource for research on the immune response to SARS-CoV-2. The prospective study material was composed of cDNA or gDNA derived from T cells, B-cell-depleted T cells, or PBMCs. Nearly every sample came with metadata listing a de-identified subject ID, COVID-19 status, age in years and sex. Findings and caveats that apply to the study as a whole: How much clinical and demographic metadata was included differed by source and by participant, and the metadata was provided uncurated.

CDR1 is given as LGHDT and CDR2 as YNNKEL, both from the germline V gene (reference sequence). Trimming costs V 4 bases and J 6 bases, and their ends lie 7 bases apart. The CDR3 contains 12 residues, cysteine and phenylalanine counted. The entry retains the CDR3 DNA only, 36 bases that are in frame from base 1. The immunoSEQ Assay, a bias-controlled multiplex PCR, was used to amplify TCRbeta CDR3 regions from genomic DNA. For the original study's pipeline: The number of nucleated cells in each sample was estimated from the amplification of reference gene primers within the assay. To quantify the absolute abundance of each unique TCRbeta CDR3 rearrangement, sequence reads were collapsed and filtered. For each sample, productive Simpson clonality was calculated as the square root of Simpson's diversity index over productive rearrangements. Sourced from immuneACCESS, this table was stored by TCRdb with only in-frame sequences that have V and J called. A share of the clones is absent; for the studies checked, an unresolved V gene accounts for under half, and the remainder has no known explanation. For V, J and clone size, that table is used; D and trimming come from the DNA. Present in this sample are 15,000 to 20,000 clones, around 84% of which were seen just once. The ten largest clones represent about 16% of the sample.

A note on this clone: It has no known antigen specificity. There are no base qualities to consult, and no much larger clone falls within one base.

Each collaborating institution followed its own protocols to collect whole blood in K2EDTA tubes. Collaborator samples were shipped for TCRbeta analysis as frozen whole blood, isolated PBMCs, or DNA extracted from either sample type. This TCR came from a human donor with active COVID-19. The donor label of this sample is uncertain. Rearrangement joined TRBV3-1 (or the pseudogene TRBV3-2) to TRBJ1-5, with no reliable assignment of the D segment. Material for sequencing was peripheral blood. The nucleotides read TGTGCCAGCAGCCTCCTAGCTCAGCCCCAGCATTTT. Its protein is CASSLLAQPQHF.